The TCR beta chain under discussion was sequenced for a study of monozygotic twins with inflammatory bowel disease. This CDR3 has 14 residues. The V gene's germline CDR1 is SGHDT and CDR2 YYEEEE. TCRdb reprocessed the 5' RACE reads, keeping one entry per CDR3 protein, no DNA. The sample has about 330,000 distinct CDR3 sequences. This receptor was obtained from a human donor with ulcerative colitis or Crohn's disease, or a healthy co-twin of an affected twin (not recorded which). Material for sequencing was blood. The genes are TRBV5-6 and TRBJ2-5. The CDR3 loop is CASSTDGVQETQYF.